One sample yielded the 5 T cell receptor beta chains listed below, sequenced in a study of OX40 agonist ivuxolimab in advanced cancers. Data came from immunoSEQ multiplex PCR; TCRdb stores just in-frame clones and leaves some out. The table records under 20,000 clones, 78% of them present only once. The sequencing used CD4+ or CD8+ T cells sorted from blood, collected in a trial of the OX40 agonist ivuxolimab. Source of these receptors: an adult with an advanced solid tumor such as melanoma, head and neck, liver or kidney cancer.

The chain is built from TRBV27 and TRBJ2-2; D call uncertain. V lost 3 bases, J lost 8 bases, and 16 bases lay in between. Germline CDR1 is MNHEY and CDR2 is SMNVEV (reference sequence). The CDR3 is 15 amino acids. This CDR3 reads CASSFLSRVVGELFF. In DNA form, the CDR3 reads TGTGCCAGCAGTTTCCTTTCACGTGTAGTGGGGGAGCTGTTTTTT.

The CDR3 loop is CASSRLAGHGELFF. CDR3 nucleotides: TGTGCCAGCAGTCGACTAGCGGGACACGGGGAGCTGTTTTTT. This chain joins TRBV7-2 and TRBJ2-2; TRBD2 matches 11 bases. CDR3 length: 14 residues. Looked up from germline, CDR1 is SGHTA and CDR2 is FQGNSA. Losses at the gene ends were 6 bases for V and 7 bases for J; bases not matched to a gene: 4.

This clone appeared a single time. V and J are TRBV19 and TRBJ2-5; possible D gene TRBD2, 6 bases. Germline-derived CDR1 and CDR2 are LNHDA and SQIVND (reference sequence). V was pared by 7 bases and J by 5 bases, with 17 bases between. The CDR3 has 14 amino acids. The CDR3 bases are TGTGCCAGTACCCCGGGGACTCCTGGCGAGACCCAGTACTTC. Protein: CASTPGTPGETQYF.

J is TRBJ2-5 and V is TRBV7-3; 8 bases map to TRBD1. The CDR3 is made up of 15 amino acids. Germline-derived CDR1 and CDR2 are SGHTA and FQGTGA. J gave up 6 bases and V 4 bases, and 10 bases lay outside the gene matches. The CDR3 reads CASSSGTGLGKTQYF. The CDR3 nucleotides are TGTGCCAGCAGCTCAGGGACAGGACTGGGAAAGACCCAGTACTTC.

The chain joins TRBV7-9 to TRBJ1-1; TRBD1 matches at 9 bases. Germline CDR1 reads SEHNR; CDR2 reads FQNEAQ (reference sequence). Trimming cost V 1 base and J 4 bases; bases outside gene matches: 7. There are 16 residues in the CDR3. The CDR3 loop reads CASSLGGQGGGTEAFF. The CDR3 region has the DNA TGTGCCAGCAGCTTAGGGGGACAGGGCGGAGGCACTGAAGCTTTCTTT.